The 17 T cell receptor beta chains reported below all come from one sample, sequenced in a study of CD8 T cells in Susac syndrome. An input of about 0.45 to 1 ug of RNA was subjected to reverse transcription using random hexamers. TCRdb analysed the immunoSEQ multiplex PCR reads with MiXCR anew, one entry per CDR3 protein. The sample carries roughly 120,000 distinct CDR3 sequences, just under 95% recorded once. Sequenced sample: CD4+ T cells from PBMCs. These receptors all come from a human donor with multiple sclerosis.

In its sample, this clonotype was seen a few times. The rearrangement links TRBV18 to TRBJ2-1, with 7 bases that match TRBD1. V lost 3 bases and J lost 10; bases outside the gene matches: 6. The CDR3 has 13 amino acids. The V gene's germline CDR1 is KGHSH and CDR2 LQKENI. As DNA, the CDR3 is TGTGCCAGCTCACCGCTGCAGGGGGACGAGCAGTTCTTC. It translates to CASSPLQGDEQFF.

The CDR3: CAWSRATSGGYTF. In DNA form, the CDR3 reads TGTGCCTGGAGTCGGGCAACCTCTGGGGGCTACACCTTC. The V and J genes are TRBV30 and TRBJ1-2; D unresolved. The CDR3 contains 13 residues. Germline CDR1 and CDR2: GTSNPN and SVGIG (reference sequence). The germline V and J ends were trimmed by 2 bases and 8 bases, with 15 bases remaining between them.

The rearrangement links TRBV4-2 to TRBJ2-1; D unresolved. Trimming stripped 0 bases from V and 10 bases from J, with 16 bases between. Germline values: CDR1 LGHNA, CDR2 YNFKEQ. The CDR3 spans 15 residues. The CDR3 nucleotides are TGTGCCAGCAGCCAAGAAATTCCCTTGGGCCTAGAGCAGTTCTTC. Its protein is CASSQEIPLGLEQFF.

The chain employs TRBV20-1 and TRBJ1-5; possibly TRBD1 for D (6 bases). The CDR3 consists of 13 residues. Germline-derived CDR1 and CDR2 are DFQATT and SNEGSKA (reference sequence). V lost 3 bases to trimming and J lost 9 bases, with 15 bases between them. CDR3 nucleotides: TGCAGTGCTAGTGGGGTCGTAGGGGGGCCCCAGCATTTT. This sequence encodes CSASGVVGGPQHF.

The chain recombines TRBV6-5 with TRBJ1-5; D gene ambiguous. Trimming removed 0 bases at V and 0 bases at J, with 3 bases between. The length of the CDR3 is 14 residues. From germline, CDR1 is MNHEY and CDR2 SVGAGI. The CDR3 sequence is CASSYSSSNQPQHF. CDR3 in DNA: TGTGCCAGCAGTTACTCGTCTAGCAATCAGCCCCAGCATTTT.

V is TRBV30 and J is TRBJ1-2; tentatively, D is TRBD1 (5 bases). The germline V gene has CDR1 GTSNPN and CDR2 SVGIG (reference sequence). CDR3 length: 15 residues. Trimming left V 4 bases short and J 2 bases short, with 17 bases between. Written as DNA, the CDR3 is TGTGCCTGGACCGCCATGGTAGGGGCGAACTATGGCTACACCTTC. As protein: CAWTAMVGANYGYTF.

CDR3 in DNA: TGTGCCTGGAGTGTACGAGGTTTCGGCACAGATACGCAGTATTTT. This translates into CAWSVRGFGTDTQYF. The V gene is TRBV30, the J gene TRBJ2-3; D gene ambiguous. Trimming removed 0 bases from V and 1 base from J, with 11 bases in between. The CDR3 covers 15 residues. Germline-derived CDR1 and CDR2 are GTSNPN and SVGIG (reference sequence).

The chain joins TRBV29-1 to TRBJ1-1, with 8 bases aligning to TRBD1. The germline V gene has CDR1 SQVTM and CDR2 ANQGSEA. This CDR3 comprises 16 residues. J lost 10 bases, V lost 4 bases, and 20 bases had no gene match. The chain's CDR3 is CSVGQYRGTGGKGAFF. CDR3 bases: TGCAGCGTTGGTCAGTACCGCGGGACAGGTGGCAAAGGAGCTTTCTTT.

The J gene is TRBJ2-7, the V gene TRBV5-6; 8 positions agree with TRBD1. Germline CDR1 is SGHDT and CDR2 is YYEEEE. CDR3 length: 13 amino acids. V was pared by 4 bases and J by 2 bases, with 2 bases of the junction left unmatched. CDR3: CASSRQGPYEQYF. Written as DNA, the CDR3 is TGTGCCAGCAGCCGACAGGGGCCCTACGAGCAGTACTTC.

The rearrangement uses TRBV29-1 and TRBJ2-1; no reliable D call. In germline, CDR1 is SQVTM, CDR2 ANQGSEA. V shed 6 bases and J shed 8 bases, with 8 bases lying between them. There are 10 residues in the CDR3. In nucleotides, the CDR3 is TGCAGCGTCCACCCCGATGAGCAGTTCTTC. Translating it yields CSVHPDEQFF.

The chain employs TRBV12-3 or TRBV12-4 and TRBJ1-1; TRBD1 agrees at 10 bases. J was trimmed by 3 bases and V by 4 bases; bases with no gene match: 5. CDR3 length: 15 residues. CDR3 region: CASSWPGQGYTEAFF. The CDR3 region has the DNA TGTGCCAGCAGTTGGCCGGGACAGGGGTACACTGAAGCTTTCTTT.

V is TRBV12-3 or TRBV12-4 and J is TRBJ2-7; D gene uncertain. This CDR3 spans 11 amino acids. The V end was cut by 6 bases, the J end by 3 bases, with 6 bases between. CDR3 loop: CASRSGYEQYF. The CDR3 nucleotides read TGTGCCAGCAGGTCGGGCTACGAGCAGTACTTC.

The J gene is TRBJ1-1, the V gene TRBV6-5; 9 bases agree with TRBD1. Per the germline V gene, CDR1 is MNHEY and CDR2 is SVGAGI. The junction had 0 bases not matched to a gene; V was cut back by 0 bases and J by 7 bases. The CDR3 consists of 13 residues. The CDR3 nucleotides are TGTGCCAGCAGTTACTCGACAGGGGGTGAAGCTTTCTTT. Its protein product is CASSYSTGGEAFF.

The rearrangement joins TRBV6-1 to TRBJ2-7; 8 bases agree with TRBD2. CDR3 length: 15 amino acids. CDR1 is MNHNS, CDR2 SASEGT, per germline. V shed 7 bases and J 3 bases; nucleotides not matched to a gene: 11. The CDR3 spells CASTGPGLAGYEQYF. The CDR3 nucleotides are TGTGCCAGCACCGGCCCAGGACTAGCAGGCTACGAGCAGTACTTC.

The chain employs TRBV4-1 and TRBJ1-2, with 7 bases that match TRBD1. Unmatched junction bases numbered 8, after V lost 6 bases and J lost 4 bases. This CDR3 comprises 14 residues. Germline V gene data show CDR1 as MGHRA and CDR2 as YSYEKL. In nucleotides, the CDR3 is TGCGCCAGCAGAGCAACAGGGGCGGGCTATGGCTACACCTTC. It translates to CASRATGAGYGYTF.

This clonotype has more than one count but fewer than ten. The V call is TRBV7-9, the J call TRBJ1-1; D unclear. Trimming shortened V by 3 bases and J by 1 base, and 9 bases separated the two germline ends. Per germline, CDR1 SEHNR and CDR2 FQNEAQ (reference sequence). CDR3 length equals 14 residues. CDR3 loop: CASSLAQRNTEAFF. The DNA for the CDR3 is TGTGCCAGCAGCTTGGCACAGAGGAACACTGAAGCTTTCTTT.

The V call is TRBV4-2, the J call TRBJ2-5, with 7 bases lining up with TRBD2. The V gene's germline CDR1 is LGHNA and CDR2 YNFKEQ. The CDR3 runs 19 residues. The trim removed 0 bases at V and 5 bases at J, leaving 18 bases unmatched. The CDR3 here is CASSQEIRSAAGVAETQYF. The CDR3 DNA follows: TGTGCCAGCAGCCAAGAAATCCGGAGTGCGGCGGGGGTGGCGGAGACCCAGTACTTC.